The entry below describes one T cell receptor (beta chain). The antigen it binds to is not known. Per-nucleotide qualities are absent, and no much larger clonotype sits a single base away. Peripheral blood CD8+ and CD4+ T cells from healthy donors, Susac syndrome patients and multiple sclerosis patients were profiled using high-throughput TCR beta sequencing. The healthy donors served as controls matched for age and sex. CD8+ TEMRA cells were enriched by FACS, while bulk CD8+ and CD4+ T cells were purified by magnetic negative isolation. Blood was collected in EDTA tubes and processed within 24 hours, with PBMCs isolated through density gradient centrifugation. PBMCs intended for TCR sequencing were frozen in liquid nitrogen and were later thawed in a 37 degrees C water bath. The sorted or isolated CD4+, CD8+ and CD8+ TEMRA cells had a purity of 90% or higher. Including the terminal cysteine and phenylalanine, the CDR3 comprises 11 residues. Only the CDR3 part of the read is kept: 33 bases, read in frame from the first base. The germline V gene (reference sequence) specifies SEHNR as CDR1 and FQNEAQ as CDR2. A distance of 8 bases separates the germline ends of V and J, which lose 7 bases and 5 bases respectively.

The data derive from a study of CD8 T cells in Susac syndrome (dated by TCRdb to 2018 to 2020). In terms of the full investigation: The study used repertoire sequencing to test whether antigen drove CD8+ T cell activation and differentiation in Susac syndrome. The investigation overall reported the following: The number of individuals in the TCR sequencing and HLA analysis was recognized as being relatively small.

RNA was extracted using the RNeasy kit, and about 0.45 to 1 ug of the RNA was reverse transcribed with random hexamers. TCR beta CDR3 regions were amplified with the immunoSEQ multiplex PCR assay covering 54 Vbeta and 13 Jbeta segments. PCR amplification bias was corrected by using a synthetic template baseline for primer optimization and computational correction. In the source study's methods: Reads were annotated to V, D and J genes according to IMGT and were analyzed with immunoSEQ Analyzer, with only productive sequences retained. To calculate clonality, Shannon entropy was normalized by log2 of the number of productive unique sequences and then subtracted from one. Public and private clones were assessed among the 100 most prevalent clones of each patient and control. Clones were defined as Susac-specific if absent from the healthy and MS cohorts, from approximately 1,100 published viral clones and from other ImmuneACCESS disease sequences. The raw public reads went through TCRdb reprocessing: fastp at Q25, MiXCR clone calling, in-frame beta chains kept. Each entry merges the rows of one CDR3 protein and shows their most common DNA and genes. The V and J calls follow TCRdb's processing rather than the paper's. This sample holds approximately 100,000 distinct CDR3 sequences; about nine tenths were observed only once. 0.13% to 0.15% of the sample goes to the ten largest clones.

This sequence originates from a human donor in good health. The chain is assembled from TRBV7-9 and TRBJ2-5, with no reliable assignment of the D segment. Sequencing used CD4+ T cells from PBMCs. The DNA sequence follows: TGTGCCAGCACCTCAACGGAGACCCAGTACTTC. This translates into CASTSTETQYF. When the CDR3 is completed using the reference TRBV7-9 and TRBJ2-5 genes on either side, the full variable domain is DTGVSQNPRHKITKRGQNVTFRCDPISEHNRLYWYRQTLGQGPEFLTYFQNEAQLEKSRLLSDRFSAERPKGSFSTLEIQRTEQGDSAMYLCASTSTETQYFGPGTRLLVL.